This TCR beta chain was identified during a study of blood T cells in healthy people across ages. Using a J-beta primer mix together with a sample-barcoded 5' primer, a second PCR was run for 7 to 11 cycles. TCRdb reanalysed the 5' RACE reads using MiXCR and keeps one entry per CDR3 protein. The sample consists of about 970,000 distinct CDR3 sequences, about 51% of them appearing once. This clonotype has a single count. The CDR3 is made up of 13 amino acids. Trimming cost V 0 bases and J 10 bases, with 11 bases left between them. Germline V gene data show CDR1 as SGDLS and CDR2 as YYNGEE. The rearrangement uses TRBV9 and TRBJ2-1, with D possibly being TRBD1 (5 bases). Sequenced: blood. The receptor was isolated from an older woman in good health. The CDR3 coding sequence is TGTGCCAGCAGCGTAGAAGGGGTAGGGGAGCAGTTCTTC. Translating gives CASSVEGVGEQFF.